The rows below give T cell receptor beta chains drawn from one sample of a study of blood T cell repertoires in COVID-19. Profiled with immunoSEQ multiplex PCR; TCRdb holds only in-frame clones, not every one. The sample lists approximately 390,000 clones, roughly 87% seen once, with roughly 1.9% in the top ten. Sequencing used PBMCs or T cells enriched from blood (not recorded which). The receptors stem from a woman aged 40 to 49 with acute COVID-19. The CDR3 runs from the conserved cysteine through the conserved F or W. Each record gives: clone size, D gene, V gene, J gene, CDR3 protein, CDR3 DNA. A D gene is named only where the DNA matches it firmly. Size values are once, few and many counts, or a class for expanded clones, and some rows have none.

>.|TRBD1|TRBV12-5|TRBJ2-7
CASGLVLGQGLPEQYF
TGTGCTAGTGGTTTGGTACTGGGACAGGGACTTCCCGAGCAGTACTTC
>once|.|TRBV12-3/TRBV12-4|TRBJ1-2
CATQKLGVYGYTF
TGTGCCACTCAAAAACTCGGGGTCTATGGCTACACCTTC
>.|.|TRBV11-2|TRBJ1-4
CATSQGVTNEKLFF
TGTGCCACCTCCCAGGGTGTGACTAATGAAAAACTGTTTTTT
>few|TRBD1|TRBV5-1|TRBJ1-2
CASSLGGQGADGYTF
TGCGCCAGCAGCTTGGGGGGACAGGGTGCCGATGGCTACACCTTC
>.|TRBD2|TRBV11-2|TRBJ2-1
CASSVLRGSSYNEQFF
TGTGCCAGCAGCGTACTGCGGGGGAGCTCCTACAATGAGCAGTTCTTC
>.|.|TRBV24-1|TRBJ2-3
CATRSVTDTQYF
TGTGCCACCAGGTCGGTCACAGATACGCAGTATTTT
>.|TRBD1|TRBV7-9|TRBJ1-1
CASSLTTGVAEAFF
TGTGCCAGCAGCTTAACGACAGGGGTTGCTGAAGCTTTCTTT
>.|.|TRBV7-6|TRBJ1-4
CASSFSGNEKLFF
TGTGCCAGCAGCTTCTCGGGTAATGAAAAACTGTTTTTT
>once|.|TRBV19|TRBJ1-1
CASNRQPNTEAFF
TGTGCCAGTAATCGACAGCCGAACACTGAAGCTTTCTTT
>few|TRBD2|TRBV12-5|TRBJ2-7
CASGLGAPGTSGGAIPYEQYF
TGTGCTAGTGGTTTGGGAGCCCCCGGGACTAGCGGGGGAGCTATACCCTACGAGCAGTACTTC
>.|.|TRBV29-1|TRBJ1-5
CSVAREPNQPQHF
TGCAGCGTTGCCAGGGAACCCAATCAGCCCCAGCATTTT
>.|TRBD2|TRBV6-6|TRBJ2-3
CASSPRTSGGAGRTDTQYF
TGTGCCAGCAGTCCCAGGACTAGCGGGGGGGCCGGTAGGACAGATACGCAGTATTTT
>.|.|TRBV12-3/TRBV12-4|TRBJ2-1
CASSRGYYNEQFF
TGTGCCAGCAGCAGGGGCTACTACAATGAGCAGTTCTTC
>.|TRBD1|TRBV7-8|TRBJ1-4
CASSRQGPTNEKLFF
TGTGCCAGCAGCAGACAGGGGCCAACTAATGAAAAACTGTTTTTT
>.|TRBD2|TRBV30|TRBJ2-3
CAWRVAGGTDTQYF
TGTGCCTGGAGAGTCGCGGGGGGCACAGATACGCAGTATTTT
>.|.|TRBV5-5|TRBJ1-4
CASSLVSGISEKLFF
TGTGCCAGCAGCTTGGTCTCGGGGATTTCTGAAAAACTGTTTTTT
>.|.|TRBV5-1|TRBJ2-2
CASSWTAETGELFF
TGCGCCAGCAGCTGGACAGCCGAAACCGGGGAGCTGTTTTTT
>.|.|TRBV9|TRBJ2-1
CASSVGGDNEQFF
TGTGCCAGCAGCGTAGGCGGTGACAATGAGCAGTTCTTC
>once|.|TRBV10-3|TRBJ1-6
CAISDPPGAGAPLHF
TGTGCCATCAGTGACCCACCTGGGGCAGGAGCACCCCTCCACTTT
>few|TRBD2|TRBV5-5|TRBJ2-3
CASSLGLAGSIDTQYF
TGTGCCAGCAGCTTAGGACTAGCGGGGTCCATAGATACGCAGTATTTT
>.|.|TRBV11-2|TRBJ2-7
CASSPSGGIHEQYF
TGTGCCAGCAGCCCAAGCGGAGGGATACACGAGCAGTACTTC
>.|TRBD1|TRBV25-1|TRBJ1-1
CASSEGTGWNTEAFF
TGTGCCAGCAGTGAGGGGACAGGGTGGAACACTGAAGCTTTCTTT
>.|.|TRBV15|TRBJ2-7
CATSRDWAEGREQYF
TGTGCCACCAGCAGAGATTGGGCGGAGGGAAGGGAGCAGTACTTC
>.|TRBD2|TRBV18|TRBJ2-1
CASSPPTSGGYMGNEQFF
TGTGCCAGCTCACCACCGACTAGCGGGGGCTACATGGGGAATGAGCAGTTCTTC
>.|.|TRBV5-1|TRBJ2-7
CASSLGGDYEQYF
TGCGCCAGCAGCTTGGGAGGAGATTACGAGCAGTACTTC
>.|.|TRBV11-2|TRBJ1-1
CASSLRGSQLADTEAFF
TGTGCCAGCAGCTTACGGGGATCACAGTTGGCGGACACTGAAGCTTTCTTT
>.|.|TRBV11-2|TRBJ2-3
CASIIGVLLTDTQYF
TGTGCCAGCATTATAGGAGTCTTGCTCACAGATACGCAGTATTTT
>once|.|TRBV6-5|TRBJ2-7
CASSYSWLDSYEQYF
TGTGCCAGCAGTTACTCGTGGCTCGACTCCTACGAGCAGTACTTC
>.|.|TRBV10-2|TRBJ1-1
CASSESFGAEAFF
TGCGCCAGCAGTGAGAGTTTCGGGGCTGAAGCTTTCTTT
>.|.|TRBV6-2/TRBV6-3|TRBJ1-6
CASSYPDSPLHF
TGTGCCAGCAGTTACCCCGATTCACCCCTCCACTTT
>.|.|TRBV12-3/TRBV12-4|TRBJ1-5
CASSLRENQPQHF
TGTGCCAGCAGTCTTCGGGAGAATCAGCCCCAGCATTTT
>.|.|TRBV18|TRBJ2-7
CASSPEARTPGRTTSYEQYF
TGTGCCAGCTCACCAGAAGCGCGGACCCCGGGACGGACTACCTCCTACGAGCAGTACTTC
>.|.|TRBV3-1/TRBV3-2|TRBJ1-3
CASSQGLDRPGNTIYF
TGTGCCAGCAGCCAAGGACTCGACAGGCCTGGAAACACCATATATTTT
>.|TRBD1|TRBV18|TRBJ1-2
CASSPLGQGTTNYGYTF
TGTGCCAGCTCACCACTGGGACAGGGGACTACTAACTATGGCTACACCTTC
>.|TRBD2|TRBV11-2|TRBJ2-5
CASSTGLAGGRETQYF
TGTGCCAGCAGCACCGGACTAGCGGGGGGGAGGGAGACCCAGTACTTC
>.|TRBD1|TRBV4-1|TRBJ2-3
CASSQLGTGVRDTQYF
TGCGCCAGCAGCCAGCTCGGGACAGGGGTTCGGGATACGCAGTATTTT
>.|.|TRBV27|TRBJ1-2
CASREGEGGYTF
TGTGCCAGCAGGGAAGGGGAAGGAGGCTACACCTTC
>.|TRBD1|TRBV4-2|TRBJ1-4
CASGEDRGSEKLFF
TGTGCCAGCGGGGAAGACAGGGGGAGTGAAAAACTGTTTTTT
>.|.|TRBV19|TRBJ1-1
CASSTARGYTEAFF
TGTGCCAGTAGTACCGCTAGGGGCTACACTGAAGCTTTCTTT
>.|TRBD2|TRBV6-4|TRBJ2-3
CASSNERGGTDTQYF
TGTGCCAGCAGTAACGAGCGGGGAGGCACAGATACGCAGTATTTT